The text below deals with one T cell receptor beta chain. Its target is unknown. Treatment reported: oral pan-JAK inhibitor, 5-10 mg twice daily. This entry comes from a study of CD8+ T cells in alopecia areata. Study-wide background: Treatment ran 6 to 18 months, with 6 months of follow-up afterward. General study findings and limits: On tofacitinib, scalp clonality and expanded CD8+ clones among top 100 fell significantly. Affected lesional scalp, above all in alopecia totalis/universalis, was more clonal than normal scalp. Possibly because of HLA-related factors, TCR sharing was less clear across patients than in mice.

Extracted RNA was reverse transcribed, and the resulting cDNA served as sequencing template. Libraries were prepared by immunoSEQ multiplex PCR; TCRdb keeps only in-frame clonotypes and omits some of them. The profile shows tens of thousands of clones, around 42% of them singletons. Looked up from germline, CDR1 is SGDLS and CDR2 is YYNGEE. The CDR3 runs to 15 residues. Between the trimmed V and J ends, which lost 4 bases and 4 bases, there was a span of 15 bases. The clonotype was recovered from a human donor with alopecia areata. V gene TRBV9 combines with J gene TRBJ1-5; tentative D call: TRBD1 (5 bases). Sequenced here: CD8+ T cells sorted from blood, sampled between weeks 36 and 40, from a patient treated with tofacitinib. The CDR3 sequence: CASSPSGAENQPQHF. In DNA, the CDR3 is TGTGCCAGCAGCCCAAGCGGGGCAGAAAATCAGCCCCAGCATTTT.